Presented here are 27 T cell receptor beta chains from one specimen sequenced in a study of shared clonotypes between healthy human individuals. Naive CD8 cells comprised CD45RO-negative, CCR7-positively selected cells, excluding terminally differentiated effector memory CD45RA+ cells. The data were produced by immunoSEQ multiplex PCR, yet TCRdb's version contains in-frame clones alone and is incomplete. The sample yields some 630,000 clones, around 96% seen once. The sample taken for sequencing was naive CD8+ T cells sorted from blood. All receptors come from a woman in her thirties in good health.

This chain links TRBV13 with TRBJ1-1; a weak D match, TRBD1 (6 bases). Per germline, CDR1 PRHDT and CDR2 FYEKMQ (reference sequence). The V end was cut by 4 bases, the J end by 3 bases, with 15 bases between. CDR3 length: 15 amino acids. CDR3 nucleotide sequence: TGTGCCAGCAGCTCCCCGGGGGCAGGCCACACTGAAGCTTTCTTT. Translating gives CASSSPGAGHTEAFF.

The V and J genes are TRBV27 and TRBJ2-1; D unclear. CDR3 length: 14 amino acids. CDR1 and CDR2 from the germline V gene are MNHEY and SMNVEV (reference sequence). With 7 bases removed from V and 2 bases from J, the gap between germline ends came to 12 bases. CDR3 loop: CASTPGNPYNEQFF. As DNA, the CDR3 is TGTGCCAGCACCCCAGGCAATCCCTACAATGAGCAGTTCTTC.

The chain has TRBV11-2 and TRBJ1-1, with D unresolved. Trimming removed 5 bases at V and 8 bases at J, with 9 bases between. CDR1 SGHAT and CDR2 FQNNGV come from the germline V gene. CDR3 length: 11 amino acids. The CDR3 DNA is TGTGCCAGCAGCCCCCGGCAGGAAGCTTTCTTT. It encodes CASSPRQEAFF.

The V gene is TRBV5-1, the J gene TRBJ2-1; 14 nucleotides align to TRBD2. There are 16 residues in the CDR3. The germline V gene has CDR1 SGHRS and CDR2 YFSETQ. Germline trimming cut 4 bases from V and 9 bases from J; bases unmatched to any gene: 9. The CDR3 DNA reads TGCGCCAGCAGCGCTGGACTAGCGGGAGGTCGGGGTGAGCAGTTCTTC. Its protein product is CASSAGLAGGRGEQFF.

V usage is TRBV6-1 and J usage is TRBJ1-2, with D possibly TRBD1 on 5 matching bases. Germline V gene sequence: CDR1 MNHNS, CDR2 SASEGT. CDR3 length: 15 residues. Trimming took 1 base from V and 8 from J, leaving 17 bases between them. The chain's CDR3 is CASSEETHQGRGYTF. In DNA form, the CDR3 reads TGTGCCAGCAGTGAAGAGACCCACCAGGGCAGGGGCTACACCTTC.

Remarks on this clone: At the DNA level, this CDR3 is encoded by other sequences in the same sample as well. The rearrangement joins TRBV7-9 to TRBJ1-5; no clear D. The ends were cut back, 5 bases at V and 1 base at J, with 3 bases in the middle. Germline CDR1 and CDR2: SEHNR and FQNEAQ (reference sequence). The length of the CDR3 is 12 residues. The CDR3 DNA sequence: TGTGCCAGCAGCCTAAGCAATCAGCCCCAGCATTTT. It encodes CASSLSNQPQHF. Full variable domain (rest looked up from reference TRBV7-9 and TRBJ1-5): DTGVSQNPRHKITKRGQNVTFRCDPISEHNRLYWYRQTLGQGPEFLTYFQNEAQLEKSRLLSDRFSAERPKGSFSTLEIQRTEQGDSAMYLCASSLSNQPQHFGDGTRLSIL.

This clone was observed a handful of times. The chain joins TRBV27 to TRBJ1-5, with TRBD1 matching over 7 bases. J lost 0 bases, V lost 8 bases, and 4 bases had no gene match. Germline V gene lookup returns CDR1 MNHEY and CDR2 SMNVEV (reference sequence). This CDR3 is 14 amino acids long. The chain's CDR3 is CASGRDSSNQPQHF. DNA for the CDR3: TGTGCCAGCGGGCGGGACAGTAGCAATCAGCCCCAGCATTTT.

The chain employs TRBV27 and TRBJ2-5; D is unresolved. The closer fit of TRBJ2-7 to the DNA end suggests the J call may be wrong. The CDR3 totals 13 residues. The V gene's germline CDR1 is MNHEY and CDR2 SMNVEV (reference sequence). The CDR3 region is CASSLSQNYEQYF. The CDR3 DNA follows: TGTGCCAGCAGTTTATCACAGAACTACGAGCAGTACTTC.

The chain couples TRBV27 to TRBJ1-4; the D is unclear. Trimming pared 2 bases from V and 0 bases from J, leaving 10 bases between. Germline CDR1 MNHEY, CDR2 SMNVEV (reference sequence). The CDR3 is made up of 16 amino acids. As DNA, the CDR3 is TGTGCCAGCAGTTTAGCCATTGGGGCAACTAATGAAAAACTGTTTTTT. It is translated as CASSLAIGATNEKLFF.

V usage is TRBV29-1 and J usage is TRBJ1-2, with a possible D match to TRBD1 (6 bases). The CDR3 sequence is 12 residues long. Germline V CDR1 and CDR2: SQVTM, ANQGSEA. V was shortened by 4 bases and J by 8 bases, with 14 bases between the two germline ends. The CDR3 loop reads CSVVLGAQGYTF. The CDR3 nucleotides read TGCAGCGTTGTACTGGGGGCCCAAGGCTACACCTTC.

The chain's CDR3 is CASSLVGNNEQFF. The DNA for the CDR3 is TGTGCCAGCAGCTTAGTGGGAAACAATGAGCAGTTCTTC. V and J are TRBV5-8 and TRBJ2-1, with D hard to call. Germline-derived CDR1 and CDR2 are SGHTS and YDEGEE. Trimming cost V 2 bases and J 5 bases, with 8 bases left between them. CDR3 length equals 13 residues.

The V call is TRBV27, the J call TRBJ2-1; 9 nucleotides line up with TRBD2. V was clipped by 4 bases and J by 6 bases; unmatched bases: 7. The CDR3 has 15 amino acids. The germline gives CDR1 MNHEY, CDR2 SMNVEV (reference sequence). This CDR3 reads CASSSIAGAGNEQFF. CDR3 in DNA: TGTGCCAGCAGTTCGATAGCGGGAGCGGGCAATGAGCAGTTCTTC.

The genes are TRBV15 and TRBJ2-1; 7 bases are a match to TRBD1. CDR3 length equals 14 residues. CDR1 and CDR2 from the germline V gene are LNHNV and YYDKDF (reference sequence). J gave up 4 bases and V 5 bases, and 5 bases lay outside the gene matches. This chain's CDR3 is CATSRRDSYNEQFF. DNA of the CDR3: TGTGCCACCAGCCGCCGGGACAGTTACAATGAGCAGTTCTTC.

The sample holds one count of this clone. This chain links TRBV28 with TRBJ1-5; D call uncertain. From germline, CDR1 is MDHEN and CDR2 SYDVKM. V was clipped by 1 base and J by 0 bases, with 7 bases between them. The length of the CDR3 is 15 residues. The chain's CDR3 is CASSLSDYSNQPQHF. The CDR3 coding sequence is TGTGCCAGCAGTTTATCGGATTATAGCAATCAGCCCCAGCATTTT.

This clone came up once. The V call is TRBV19, the J call TRBJ1-5, with TRBD1 as a possible D gene (5 bases). In germline, CDR1 is LNHDA, CDR2 SQIVND (reference sequence). The germline V and J ends were trimmed by 1 base and 0 bases, with 13 bases remaining between them. This CDR3 is 17 amino acids long. The CDR3 DNA follows: TGTGCCAGTAGTATAGCGCCGGGACCCCCTAGCAATCAGCCCCAGCATTTT. Translation gives CASSIAPGPPSNQPQHF.

Points on this clone: One junction end disagrees with the germline gene, perhaps due to a read error. This sequence joins TRBV28 and TRBJ2-1, with TRBD1 as a possible D gene (6 bases). Germline V gene data show CDR1 as MDHEN and CDR2 as SYDVKM. This CDR3 has 13 residues. As DNA, the CDR3 is TGTGCCAGCAGTCCCCCGGACAGTAATGAGGAGTTCTTC. Protein product: CASSPPDSNEEFF.

On this clone itself: The sample has other DNA sequences that encode this CDR3 too. The V call is TRBV6-5, the J call TRBJ2-3; 9 nucleotides match TRBD1. Germline values: CDR1 MNHEY, CDR2 SVGAGI. The CDR3 sequence is 15 residues long. Germline trimming cut 6 bases from V and 1 base from J; bases unmatched to any gene: 5. The CDR3 region is CASSPWTGGTDTQYF. In nucleotides, the CDR3 is TGTGCCAGCAGCCCATGGACAGGGGGCACAGATACGCAGTATTTT.

The chain combines TRBV28 with TRBJ1-4, with a weak D call TRBD1 (5 bases). CDR3 length equals 15 residues. The V end lost 5 bases, the J end lost 4 bases, and 14 bases lay between the germline ends. The germline V gene encodes CDR1 MDHEN and CDR2 SYDVKM. CDR3 in DNA: TGTGCCAGCAGTGGATCGACAGCAGATAATGAAAAACTGTTTTTT. Translating it yields CASSGSTADNEKLFF.

In its sample, this clone was seen once. V is TRBV11-2 and J is TRBJ2-2, with D uncertain. Per germline, CDR1 SGHAT and CDR2 FQNNGV. The CDR3 has 15 residues. Trimming stripped 5 bases from V and 0 bases from J, with 10 bases between. The CDR3 DNA sequence: TGTGCCAGCAGCCAAATCGACACGAACACCGGGGAGCTGTTTTTT. Protein product: CASSQIDTNTGELFF.

The chain combines TRBV11-2 with TRBJ2-1; D not resolved. Germline-derived CDR1 and CDR2 are SGHAT and FQNNGV. V was trimmed by 0 bases and J by 5 bases, leaving 5 bases between them. This CDR3 region has 13 residues. This chain's CDR3 is CASSLEAHNEQFF. CDR3 sequence (DNA): TGTGCCAGCAGCTTAGAGGCTCACAATGAGCAGTTCTTC.

To note about this clone: This sample includes further DNA sequences coding for the same CDR3. The J gene is TRBJ2-1, the V gene TRBV10-3; maybe TRBD2 (5 bases). Trimming pared 6 bases from V and 6 bases from J, leaving 6 bases between. The germline V gene has CDR1 ENHRY and CDR2 SYGVKD. CDR3 length equals 11 residues. CDR3 sequence (DNA): TGTGCCATCAGAGGGAGCAATGAGCAGTTCTTC. Translation gives CAIRGSNEQFF.

The chain is built from TRBV4-1 and TRBJ1-3; D is ambiguous. V lost 3 bases and J lost 2, with 17 bases in between. This CDR3 contains 17 residues. Germline CDR1 reads MGHRA; CDR2 reads YSYEKL. The CDR3 region has the DNA TGCGCCAGCAGCCAGGCAGCGGGGTTTAGGACTGGAAACACCATATATTTT. Its protein product is CASSQAAGFRTGNTIYF.

This clone came up once. The chain recombines TRBV21-1 with TRBJ2-5. TRBV21-1 is a pseudogene segment. The CDR3 length is 20 residues. CDR3 in amino acids: CASSKAYGQLLGPYQETQYF. The CDR3 DNA is TGTGCCAGCAGCAAAGCTTACGGGCAGCTATTAGGTCCGTACCAAGAGACCCAGTACTTC.

J is TRBJ2-7 and V is TRBV28; 9 bases agree with TRBD1. Germline CDR1 and CDR2: MDHEN and SYDVKM. The CDR3 sequence is 15 residues long. V was clipped by 7 bases and J by 2 bases; unmatched bases: 9. For the CDR3, the DNA is TGTGCCAGCAAATCGGGGACAGGGTTCCCCTACGAGCAGTACTTC. Protein product: CASKSGTGFPYEQYF.

The chain is built from TRBV4-1 and TRBJ1-6, with D hard to call. Germline values: CDR1 MGHRA, CDR2 YSYEKL. The V gene lost 0 bases and the J gene lost 9 bases, with 21 bases spanning the gap. The CDR3 contains 18 residues. CDR3 DNA sequence: TGCGCCAGCAGCCAAGACTCCCCAGCTTCGGCCACCGGTTCACCCCTCCACTTT. It yields the protein CASSQDSPASATGSPLHF.

V is TRBV27 and J is TRBJ2-7, with 10 bases identical to TRBD1. This CDR3 comprises 15 residues. V shed 5 bases and J 7 bases; nucleotides not matched to a gene: 11. Germline values: CDR1 MNHEY, CDR2 SMNVEV (reference sequence). CDR3: CASSHTGTGVVEQYF. Written as DNA, the CDR3 is TGTGCCAGCAGTCATACCGGGACAGGGGTGGTGGAGCAGTACTTC.

This chain connects TRBV11-2 to TRBJ2-5; 9 positions agree with TRBD2. CDR1 is SGHAT and CDR2 is FQNNGV in the germline V gene. The ends lost 3 bases at V and 1 base at J; junction bases unmatched: 9. CDR3 size: 17 residues. The CDR3 spells CASSFPLVAGAQETQYF. CDR3 nucleotides: TGTGCCAGCAGCTTCCCTCTAGTAGCGGGAGCCCAAGAGACCCAGTACTTC. The full variable domain, in which reference TRBV11-2 and TRBJ2-5 provide the parts outside the CDR3, is EAGVAQSPRYKIIEKRQSVAFWCNPISGHATLYWYQQILGQGPKLLIQFQNNGVVDDSQLPKDRFSAERLKGVDSTLKIQPAKLEDSAVYLCASSFPLVAGAQETQYFGPGTRLLVL.